One sample yielded the 2 T cell receptor beta chains listed below, sequenced in a study of T cell responses to AZD1222 COVID-19 vaccine (TCRdb year 2021). The sample's time point label, decoded: about 28 days (+/-7) after the second vaccine dose. To prepare the library, the immunoSEQ multiplex PCR assay was applied. What TCRdb holds here is the immuneACCESS table cut down to in-frame rearrangements. Part of the clones is not present; checked against another copy, under half of the missing clones reflect an unresolved V gene, and the others are unexplained. This sample comprises tens of thousands of clones, 90% to 95% of them detected only once. The top ten constitute 11% of the sample. Sequenced material: peripheral blood, taken 28 days after the second AZD1222 dose. The receptors stem from an adult who received the AZD1222 COVID-19 vaccine.

The chain combines TRBV20-1 with TRBJ2-7; 7 positions agree with TRBD2. Germline V gene lookup returns CDR1 DFQATT and CDR2 SNEGSKA (reference sequence). This CDR3 spans 11 amino acids. V shed 7 bases and J 0 bases; nucleotides not matched to a gene: 0. The CDR3 here is CSGTSSYEQYF. The CDR3 DNA is TGCAGTGGGACTAGCTCCTACGAGCAGTACTTC.

V and J are TRBV5-4 and TRBJ1-2, with unresolved D. The V end was cut by 2 bases, the J end by 3 bases, with 14 bases between. Germline CDR1 SGHNT, CDR2 YYREEE (reference sequence). This CDR3 spans 15 amino acids. The CDR3 DNA sequence: TGTGCCAGCAGCTTAGTCAGCCTATCTTACTATGGCTACACCTTC. This encodes CASSLVSLSYYGYTF.